A single sample gave rise to the 8 T cell receptor beta chains below, sequenced in a study of blood T cell repertoires in COVID-19. The protocol was immunoSEQ multiplex PCR, while the TCRdb copy is restricted to in-frame clones and leaves out a portion. Among 150,000 to 200,000 clones listed, around nine tenths were seen once. The sample comprised peripheral blood. The receptors originated from a human donor in a cohort sampled during active COVID-19.

In its sample, this clone was seen a few times. This chain joins TRBV11-3 and TRBJ1-1; D gene uncertain. V was clipped by 3 bases and J by 5 bases, with 10 bases between them. This CDR3 region has 13 residues. Germline CDR1 SGHNT, CDR2 YENEEA. The CDR3 sequence: CASSFARGTEAFF. CDR3 in DNA: TGTGCCAGCAGCTTCGCACGAGGGACTGAAGCTTTCTTT.

J is TRBJ1-1 and V is TRBV28; D remains ambiguous. This CDR3 is built from 12 residues. The ends were cut back, 6 bases at V and 3 bases at J, with 8 bases in the middle. CDR1 is MDHEN and CDR2 is SYDVKM in the germline V gene. DNA for the CDR3: TGTGCCAGCAGCTACGTCGACACTGAAGCTTTCTTT. It translates to CASSYVDTEAFF.

V and J are TRBV30 and TRBJ2-5; 8 bases map to TRBD1. This CDR3 has 11 residues. V dropped 5 bases and J dropped 5; count of bases not matched to a gene: 1. Germline lookup yields CDR1 GTSNPN and CDR2 SVGIG (reference sequence). As DNA, the CDR3 is TGTGCCTGGCAGGGGGCCGAGACCCAGTACTTC. Translation: CAWQGAETQYF. Filled out from reference TRBV30 and TRBJ2-5, the complete variable domain reads SQTIHQWPATLVQPVGSPLSLECTVEGTSNPNLYWYRQAAGRGLQLLFYSVGIGQISSEVPQNLSASRPQDRQFILSSKKLLLSDSGFYLCAWQGAETQYFGPGTRLLVL.

This sequence joins TRBV7-9 and TRBJ2-3; D is undetermined. The CDR3 loop spans 18 amino acids. V lost 1 base, J lost 0 bases, and 17 bases lay in between. CDR1 is SEHNR, CDR2 FQNEAQ, per germline (reference sequence). The CDR3 sequence: CASSLDAEIEASTDTQYF. The CDR3, as DNA: TGTGCCAGCAGCTTAGATGCGGAAATAGAAGCTAGCACAGATACGCAGTATTTT.

The V call is TRBV30, the J call TRBJ1-2, with a tentative D call TRBD1 (6 bases). Germline values: CDR1 GTSNPN, CDR2 SVGIG (reference sequence). CDR3 length: 13 amino acids. Trimming removed 5 bases at V and 4 bases at J, with 14 bases between. The CDR3 coding sequence is TGTGCCTGGGGCTATAGCAGGGGCTATGGCTACACCTTC. Protein: CAWGYSRGYGYTF.

The chain has TRBV9 and TRBJ1-1; D perhaps matches TRBD1 (5 bases). This CDR3 has 14 residues. CDR1 and CDR2 from the germline V gene are SGDLS and YYNGEE. Trimming cost V 0 bases and J 4 bases, with 10 bases left between them. The DNA for the CDR3 is TGTGCCAGCAGCGTAGTGGGGGGGAGCACTGAAGCTTTCTTT. Translation: CASSVVGGSTEAFF.

This sequence joins TRBV30 and TRBJ1-1, with 8 bases identical to TRBD1. V lost 2 bases to trimming and J lost 0 bases; unmatched junction nucleotides: 5. The CDR3 loop spans 15 amino acids. Germline CDR1 is GTSNPN and CDR2 is SVGIG (reference sequence). In DNA, the CDR3 is TGTGCCTGGAGTCTGACAGGGGCGGTGAACACTGAAGCTTTCTTT. Residues: CAWSLTGAVNTEAFF.

V usage is TRBV2 and J usage is TRBJ1-5; D not resolved. The CDR3 has 15 amino acids. Trimming cost V 6 bases and J 0 bases, with 12 bases left between them. Germline V gene lookup returns CDR1 SNHLY and CDR2 FYNNEI. The CDR3 region is CASRGGLVSNQPQHF. Written as DNA, the CDR3 is TGTGCCAGCAGAGGCGGCTTGGTTAGCAATCAGCCCCAGCATTTT.